This T cell receptor beta chain was sequenced during a study of T-cell memory formation after mild COVID-19. Study-level information: Each donor largely had its own TCR clusters. The study's findings and limits: A subset of responding clones appeared in pre-infection memory, suggesting cross-reactive memory joined. Those CD4+ clones that contracted were mainly in CM and EM (CD8+ ones in EMRA).

This CDR3 has 15 residues. A note on this clonotype: As yet, its antigen is unknown.

After 5'RACE with constant-segment primers, TCR alpha and TCR beta cDNA libraries carrying sample barcodes and UMIs were obtained. TCRdb used MiXCR to reprocess the 5' RACE reads, holding one entry per CDR3 protein. This table has around 200,000 distinct CDR3 sequences, about 20% appearing once. This sequence originates from an adult woman who had mild COVID-19 (a few samples of this study predate the infection). Cell type and time point are not known. The material sequenced was PBMCs or a T cell subset sorted from them (not recorded which). This chain joins TRBV21-1 and TRBJ1-5. TRBV21-1 constitutes a pseudogene. CDR3 in amino acids: CASSKGRPDDQPQHF. In DNA form, the CDR3 reads TGTGCCAGCAGCAAAGGAAGGCCCGACGATCAGCCCCAGCATTTT.